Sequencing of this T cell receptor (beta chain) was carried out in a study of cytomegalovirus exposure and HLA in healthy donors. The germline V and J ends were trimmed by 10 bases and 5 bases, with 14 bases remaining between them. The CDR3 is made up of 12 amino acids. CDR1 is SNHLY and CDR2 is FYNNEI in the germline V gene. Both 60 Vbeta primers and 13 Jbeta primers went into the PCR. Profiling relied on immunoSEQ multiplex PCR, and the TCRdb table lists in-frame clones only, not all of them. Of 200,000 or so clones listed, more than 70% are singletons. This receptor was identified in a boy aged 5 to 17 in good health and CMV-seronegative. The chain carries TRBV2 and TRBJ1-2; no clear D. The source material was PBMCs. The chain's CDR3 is CATTERVYGYTF. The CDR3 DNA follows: TGTGCCACTACCGAACGGGTATATGGCTACACCTTC.